The 20 T cell receptor beta chains below were found in one sample sequenced in a study of cytomegalovirus exposure and HLA in healthy donors. With 60 Vbeta and 13 Jbeta primers, the PCR was carried out. This table comes from immunoSEQ multiplex PCR, and its TCRdb copy is limited to in-frame clones, with some not included. The table lists approximately 91,000 clones, roughly 86% of them singletons. Sequenced: PBMCs. These receptors came from a human donor in good health.

The V gene is TRBV5-8, the J gene TRBJ1-4; D remains unclear. V dropped 1 base and J dropped 8 bases, with 21 bases sitting between them. The CDR3 runs 17 residues. The germline gives CDR1 SGHTS, CDR2 YDEGEE. CDR3 DNA: TGTGCCAGCAGCTTGATAGATGCTGGCTCACGGCGGGAAAAACTGTTTTTT. Protein sequence: CASSLIDAGSRREKLFF.

V gene TRBV7-9 combines with J gene TRBJ2-7; 11 positions agree with TRBD1. V was clipped by 5 bases and J by 0 bases; unmatched bases: 6. Germline V CDR1 and CDR2: SEHNR, FQNEAQ (reference sequence). This CDR3 contains 16 residues. CDR3 nucleotide sequence: TGTGCCAGCAGCACCGGGACAGGGGGTACCTCCTACGAGCAGTACTTC. Protein sequence: CASSTGTGGTSYEQYF.

The chain links TRBV19 to TRBJ1-1, with 11 bases identical to TRBD1. The CDR3 spans 17 residues. Germline CDR1 and CDR2: LNHDA and SQIVND (reference sequence). The trim removed 4 bases at V and 6 bases at J, leaving 13 bases unmatched. Here the CDR3 reads CASSTLPPGQGGPEAFF. The CDR3 nucleotides read TGTGCCAGTAGTACCTTGCCCCCGGGACAGGGGGGACCTGAAGCTTTCTTT.

The chain uses TRBV5-4 and TRBJ1-6, with 11 nucleotides matching TRBD1. The CDR3 runs 15 residues. Trimming took 4 bases from V and 9 from J; bases not matched to a gene: 6. CDR1 and CDR2 from the germline V gene are SGHNT and YYREEE (reference sequence). CDR3: CASSTGQGASSPLHF. Here the CDR3 DNA reads TGTGCCAGCAGCACCGGACAGGGGGCAAGTTCACCCCTCCACTTT.

CDR3 DNA sequence: TGCAGCGACCGGGACAGGGGTCCCTACGAGCAGTACTTC. Its translation is CSDRDRGPYEQYF. V is TRBV29-1 and J is TRBJ2-7, with TRBD1 matching 10 bases. J gave up 2 bases and V 7 bases, and 5 bases lay outside the gene matches. The germline V gene encodes CDR1 SQVTM and CDR2 ANQGSEA. This CDR3 has 13 residues.

The V call is TRBV6-5, the J call TRBJ1-5, with D tentatively TRBD1 (5 bases). The germline CDR1 and CDR2 sequences are MNHEY and SVGAGI. The length of the CDR3 is 14 residues. V was pared by 8 bases and J by 2 bases, with 13 bases between. CDR3 DNA sequence: TGTGCCAGCTGGGGAGGGGTGCGCAATCAGCCCCAGCATTTT. It yields the protein CASWGGVRNQPQHF.

The genes are TRBV18 and TRBJ2-1, with 7 bases fitting TRBD1. This CDR3 comprises 14 residues. V was pared by 6 bases and J by 7 bases, with 9 bases of the junction left unmatched. Germline lookup yields CDR1 KGHSH and CDR2 LQKENI. For the CDR3, the DNA is TGTGCCAGCTCTCGACAGGGTTGGGGAAATGAGCAGTTCTTC. Translation gives CASSRQGWGNEQFF.

This sequence joins TRBV6-1 and TRBJ1-2; 7 bases agree with TRBD1. Germline CDR1 and CDR2: MNHNS and SASEGT. Trimming at V came to 7 bases and at J to 7 bases, leaving 12 bases not matched to a gene. The CDR3 loop spans 14 amino acids. CDR3 loop: CASIDSTGLSGYTF. Here the CDR3 DNA reads TGTGCCAGCATAGATTCGACAGGGCTCTCTGGCTACACCTTC.

The chain employs TRBV6-7 and TRBJ1-5; TRBD1 aligns across 7 bases. TRBV6-7 is assigned to the ORF class and has an uncertain function. CDR3 length: 16 residues. V gave up 0 bases and J gave up 1 base; unmatched junction bases: 3. CDR3 coding DNA: TGTGCCAGCAGTTACTCGACAGGGCGGAGCAATCAGCCCCAGCATTTT. Encoded protein: CASSYSTGRSNQPQHF.

The CDR3 reads CASSEETGKGQPQHF. In DNA form, the CDR3 reads TGTGCCAGCAGTGAAGAGACAGGAAAGGGGCAGCCCCAGCATTTT. The chain joins TRBV2 to TRBJ1-5; the D gene is possibly TRBD1 (6 bases). This CDR3 has 15 residues. V shed 1 base and J shed 7 bases, with 14 bases lying between them. CDR1 is SNHLY and CDR2 is FYNNEI in the germline V gene.

The chain employs TRBV27 and TRBJ1-5; perhaps TRBD1 as D (5 bases). Germline CDR1 is MNHEY and CDR2 is SMNVEV (reference sequence). The CDR3 contains 16 residues. V lost 5 bases to trimming and J lost 4 bases, with 18 bases between them. Here the CDR3 reads CASSQLGGGLNQPQHF. The CDR3 DNA sequence: TGTGCCAGCAGTCAGCTCGGCGGGGGGTTGAATCAGCCCCAGCATTTT.

The V and J genes are TRBV7-9 and TRBJ2-1; 7 positions agree with TRBD2. This CDR3 is built from 19 residues. V lost 1 base, J lost 0 bases, and 12 bases stayed unmatched. Germline CDR1 reads SEHNR; CDR2 reads FQNEAQ (reference sequence). The CDR3 DNA sequence: TGTGCCAGCAGCTTAGGTTTCAACAGAGCGGGACCCTCCTACAATGAGCAGTTCTTC. It encodes CASSLGFNRAGPSYNEQFF. Complete variable domain (other parts from reference TRBV7-9 and TRBJ2-1): DTGVSQNPRHKITKRGQNVTFRCDPISEHNRLYWYRQTLGQGPEFLTYFQNEAQLEKSRLLSDRFSAERPKGSFSTLEIQRTEQGDSAMYLCASSLGFNRAGPSYNEQFFGPGTRLTVL.

This clone is a singleton in its sample. The gene calls are TRBV6-5 and TRBJ2-1, with D perhaps TRBD2 (6 bases). The V gene lost 4 bases and the J gene lost 5 bases, with 15 bases spanning the gap. Germline assignment: CDR1 MNHEY and CDR2 SVGAGI. The CDR3 spans 15 residues. CDR3 sequence: CASSLGGAGNNEQFF. In nucleotides, the CDR3 is TGTGCCAGCAGTTTGGGTGGTGCGGGAAACAATGAGCAGTTCTTC.

V is TRBV7-2 and J is TRBJ1-1; D gene ambiguous. V was trimmed by 3 bases and J by 1 base, leaving 9 bases between them. Germline CDR1 reads SGHTA; CDR2 reads FQGNSA. This CDR3 is 14 amino acids long. In DNA, the CDR3 is TGTGCCAGCAGCTTGGCGGCTCAGAACACTGAAGCTTTCTTT. Amino acids: CASSLAAQNTEAFF.

V and J are TRBV29-1 and TRBJ1-2; 8 bases are shared with TRBD1. Trimming took 5 bases from V and 8 from J; bases not matched to a gene: 7. There are 12 residues in the CDR3. Germline V gives CDR1 SQVTM, CDR2 ANQGSEA. CDR3 protein: CSVPKTGVGYTF. CDR3 coding DNA: TGCAGCGTTCCGAAGACAGGGGTGGGCTACACCTTC.

J is TRBJ2-7 and V is TRBV28; D is unresolved. Trimming took 3 bases from V and 1 from J, leaving 10 bases between them. The germline V gene encodes CDR1 MDHEN and CDR2 SYDVKM. The CDR3 extends over 14 amino acids. CDR3 coding DNA: TGTGCCAGCAGTTTGCACGGTATGTCCTACGAGCAGTACTTC. As protein: CASSLHGMSYEQYF.

This rearrangement joins TRBV7-2 to TRBJ2-3, with D possibly TRBD2 on 6 matching bases. CDR3 length equals 14 residues. CDR1 and CDR2 (germline): SGHTA, FQGNSA. With 5 bases removed from V and 8 bases from J, the gap between germline ends came to 17 bases. The CDR3 DNA reads TGTGCCAGCAGCCCGGACGGAGGGCGCGGTACGCAGTATTTT. It encodes CASSPDGGRGTQYF.

This chain connects TRBV4-3 to TRBJ2-7, with TRBD1 identical over 10 bases. The germline CDR1 and CDR2 sequences are LGHNA and YSLEER. The CDR3 runs 14 residues. The V gene end was trimmed by 4 bases and the J gene end by 2 bases; junction bases not matched to a gene: 2. The DNA for the CDR3 is TGCGCCAGCAGCCTAGGACAGGGGGCCTACGAGCAGTACTTC. Protein: CASSLGQGAYEQYF.

V and J are TRBV19 and TRBJ1-2; D perhaps matches TRBD1 (5 bases). Trimming pared 3 bases from V and 8 bases from J, leaving 10 bases between. The CDR3 loop spans 12 amino acids. In germline, CDR1 is LNHDA, CDR2 SQIVND (reference sequence). The CDR3 nucleotides read TGTGCCAGTAGTATTAGGGGTAACGGCTACACCTTC. Residues: CASSIRGNGYTF.

This chain joins TRBV19 and TRBJ1-5; D possibly corresponds to TRBD1 (5 bases). V was clipped by 10 bases and J by 7 bases, with 8 bases between them. This CDR3 has 10 amino acids. Per germline, CDR1 LNHDA and CDR2 SQIVND (reference sequence). The CDR3 loop is CATGGQPQHF. CDR3 DNA sequence: TGTGCCACCGGGGGGCAGCCCCAGCATTTT.